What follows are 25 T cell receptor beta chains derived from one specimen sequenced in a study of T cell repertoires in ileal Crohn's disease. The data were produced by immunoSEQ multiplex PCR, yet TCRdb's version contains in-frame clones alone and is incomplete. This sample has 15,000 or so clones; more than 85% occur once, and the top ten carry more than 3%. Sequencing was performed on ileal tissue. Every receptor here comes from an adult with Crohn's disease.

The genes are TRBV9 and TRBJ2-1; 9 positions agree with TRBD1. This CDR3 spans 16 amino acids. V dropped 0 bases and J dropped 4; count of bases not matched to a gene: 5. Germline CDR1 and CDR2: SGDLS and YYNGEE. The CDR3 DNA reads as TGTGCCAGCAGCGTAGCCCCCGGGACAGGGTACAATGAGCAGTTCTTC. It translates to CASSVAPGTGYNEQFF.

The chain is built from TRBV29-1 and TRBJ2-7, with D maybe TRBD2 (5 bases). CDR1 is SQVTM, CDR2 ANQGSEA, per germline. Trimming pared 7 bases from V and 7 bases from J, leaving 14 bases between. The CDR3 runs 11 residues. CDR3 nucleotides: TGCAGCGCCCGAGGGCGTAATGAGCAGTACTTC. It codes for CSARGRNEQYF.

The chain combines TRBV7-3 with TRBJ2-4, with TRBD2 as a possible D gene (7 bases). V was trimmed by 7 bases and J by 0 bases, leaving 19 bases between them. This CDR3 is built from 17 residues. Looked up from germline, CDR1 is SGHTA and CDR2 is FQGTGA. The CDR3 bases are TGTGCCAGCAATAGGGGGGGGGCTATACTAGCCAAAAACATTCAGTACTTC. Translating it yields CASNRGGAILAKNIQYF.

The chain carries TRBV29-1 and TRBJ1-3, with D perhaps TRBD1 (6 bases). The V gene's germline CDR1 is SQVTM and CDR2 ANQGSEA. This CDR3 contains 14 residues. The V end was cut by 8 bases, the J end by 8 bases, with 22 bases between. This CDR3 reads CSFRDISQGDTIYF. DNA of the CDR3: TGCAGCTTCCGGGACATCTCCCAAGGAGACACCATATATTTT.

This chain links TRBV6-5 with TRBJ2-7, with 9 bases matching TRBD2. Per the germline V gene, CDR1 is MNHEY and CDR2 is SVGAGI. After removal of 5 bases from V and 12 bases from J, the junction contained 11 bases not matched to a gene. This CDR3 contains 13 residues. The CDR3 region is CASSPPGTSSLYF. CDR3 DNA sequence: TGTGCCAGCAGTCCCCCCGGGACTAGCTCCCTGTACTTC.

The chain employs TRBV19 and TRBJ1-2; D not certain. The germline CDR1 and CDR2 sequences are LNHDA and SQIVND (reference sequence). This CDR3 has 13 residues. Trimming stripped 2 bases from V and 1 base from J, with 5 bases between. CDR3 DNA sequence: TGTGCCAGTAGTATAAACATTAACTATGGCTACACCTTC. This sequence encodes CASSININYGYTF.

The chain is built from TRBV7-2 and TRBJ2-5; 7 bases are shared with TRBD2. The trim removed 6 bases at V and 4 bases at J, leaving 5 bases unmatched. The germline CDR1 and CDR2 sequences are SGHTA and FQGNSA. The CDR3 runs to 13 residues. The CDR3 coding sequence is TGTGCCAGCAGGCTGTCGGGGGGAGAGACCCAGTACTTC. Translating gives CASRLSGGETQYF.

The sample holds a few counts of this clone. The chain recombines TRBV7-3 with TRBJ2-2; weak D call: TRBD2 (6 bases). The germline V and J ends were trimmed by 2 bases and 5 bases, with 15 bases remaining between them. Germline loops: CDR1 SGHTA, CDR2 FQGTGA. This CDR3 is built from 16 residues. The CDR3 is CASSLAGGIGTGELFF. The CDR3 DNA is TGTGCCAGCAGCTTAGCCGGGGGTATAGGGACCGGGGAGCTGTTTTTT. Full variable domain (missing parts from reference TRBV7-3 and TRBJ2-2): GAGVSQTPSNKVTEKGKYVELRCDPISGHTALYWYRQSLGQGPEFLIYFQGTGAADDSGLPNDRFFAVRPEGSVSTLKIQRTERGDSAVYLCASSLAGGIGTGELFFGEGSRLTVL.

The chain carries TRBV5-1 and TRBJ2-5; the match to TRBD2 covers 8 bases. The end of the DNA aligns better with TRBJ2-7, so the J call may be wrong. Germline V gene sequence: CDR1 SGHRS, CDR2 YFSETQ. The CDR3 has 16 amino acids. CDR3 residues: CASSFGGAGATLEQYF. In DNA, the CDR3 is TGCGCCAGCAGCTTTGGCGGAGCGGGGGCCACCCTCGAGCAGTACTTC.

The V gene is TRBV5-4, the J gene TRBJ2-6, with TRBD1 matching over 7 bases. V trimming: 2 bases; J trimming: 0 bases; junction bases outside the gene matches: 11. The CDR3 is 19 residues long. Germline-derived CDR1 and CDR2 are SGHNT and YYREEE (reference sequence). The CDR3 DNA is TGTGCCAGCAGCTTATACCGGAGGACAGGTAACTCTGGGGCCAACGTCCTGACTTTC. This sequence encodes CASSLYRRTGNSGANVLTF.

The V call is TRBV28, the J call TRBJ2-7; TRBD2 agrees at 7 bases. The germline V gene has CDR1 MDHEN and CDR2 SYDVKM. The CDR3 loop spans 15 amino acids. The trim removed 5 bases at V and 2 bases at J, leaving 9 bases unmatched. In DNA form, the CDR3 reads TGTGCCAGCAGTACCGCCAGACTAGCTGCCTACGAGCAGTACTTC. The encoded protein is CASSTARLAAYEQYF.

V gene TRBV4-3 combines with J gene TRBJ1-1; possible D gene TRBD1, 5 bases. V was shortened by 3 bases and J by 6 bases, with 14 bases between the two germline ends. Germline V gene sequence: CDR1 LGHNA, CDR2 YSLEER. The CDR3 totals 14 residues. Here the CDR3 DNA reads TGCGCCAGCAGCCACCTGACAGTCTCAGCTGAAGCTTTCTTT. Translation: CASSHLTVSAEAFF.

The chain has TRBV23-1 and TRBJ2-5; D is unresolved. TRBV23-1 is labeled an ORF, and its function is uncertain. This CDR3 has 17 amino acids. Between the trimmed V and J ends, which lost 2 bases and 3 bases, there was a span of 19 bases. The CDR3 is CASSQDSPAVNKETQYF. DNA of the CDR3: TGCGCCAGCAGTCAAGACTCACCCGCGGTTAATAAAGAGACCCAGTACTTC.

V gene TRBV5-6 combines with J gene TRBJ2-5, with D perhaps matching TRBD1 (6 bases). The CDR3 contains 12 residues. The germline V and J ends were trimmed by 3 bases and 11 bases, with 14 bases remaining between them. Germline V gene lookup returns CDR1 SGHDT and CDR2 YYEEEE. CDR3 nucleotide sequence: TGTGCCAGCAGCTCCCAGGGGTTGGAGCAGTACTTC. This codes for CASSSQGLEQYF.

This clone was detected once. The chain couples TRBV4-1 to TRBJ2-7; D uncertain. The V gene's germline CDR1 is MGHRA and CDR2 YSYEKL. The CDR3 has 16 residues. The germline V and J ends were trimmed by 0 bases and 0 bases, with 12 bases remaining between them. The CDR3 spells CASSQEQAFRSYEQYF. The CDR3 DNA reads TGCGCCAGCAGCCAAGAGCAGGCATTCCGCTCCTACGAGCAGTACTTC.

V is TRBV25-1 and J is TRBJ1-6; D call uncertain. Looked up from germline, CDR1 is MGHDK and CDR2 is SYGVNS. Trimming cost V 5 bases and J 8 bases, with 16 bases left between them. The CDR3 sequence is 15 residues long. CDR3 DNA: TGTGCCAGCAGTACTGTGGGGAGAGGGTATTCACCCCTCCACTTT. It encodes CASSTVGRGYSPLHF.

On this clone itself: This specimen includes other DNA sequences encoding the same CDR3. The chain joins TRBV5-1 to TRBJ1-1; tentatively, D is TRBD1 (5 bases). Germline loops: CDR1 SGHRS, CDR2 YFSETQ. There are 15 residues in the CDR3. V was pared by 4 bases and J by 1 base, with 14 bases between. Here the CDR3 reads CASSGQGSGNTEAFF. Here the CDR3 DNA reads TGCGCCAGCAGCGGGCAGGGATCGGGGAACACTGAAGCTTTCTTT.

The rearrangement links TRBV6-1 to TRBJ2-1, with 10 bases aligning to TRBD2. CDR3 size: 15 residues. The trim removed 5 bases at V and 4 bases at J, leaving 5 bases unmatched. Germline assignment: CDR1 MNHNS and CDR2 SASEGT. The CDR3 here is CASSFSGGPYNEQFF. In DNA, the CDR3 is TGTGCCAGCAGTTTTAGCGGGGGGCCTTACAATGAGCAGTTCTTC.

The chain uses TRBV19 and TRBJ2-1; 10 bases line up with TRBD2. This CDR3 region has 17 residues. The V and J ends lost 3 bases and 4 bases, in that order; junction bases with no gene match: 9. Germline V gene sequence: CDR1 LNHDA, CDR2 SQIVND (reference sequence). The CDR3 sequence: CASSISSGGPIYNEQFF. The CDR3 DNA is TGTGCCAGTAGTATTAGTAGCGGGGGGCCGATTTACAATGAGCAGTTCTTC.

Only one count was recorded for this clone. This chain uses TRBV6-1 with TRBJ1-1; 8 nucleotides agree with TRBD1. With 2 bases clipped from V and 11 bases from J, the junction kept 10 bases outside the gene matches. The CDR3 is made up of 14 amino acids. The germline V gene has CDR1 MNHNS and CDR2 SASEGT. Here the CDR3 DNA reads TGTGCCAGCAGTGAATTGCGTATGACAGGGGAGGCTTTCTTT. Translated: CASSELRMTGEAFF.

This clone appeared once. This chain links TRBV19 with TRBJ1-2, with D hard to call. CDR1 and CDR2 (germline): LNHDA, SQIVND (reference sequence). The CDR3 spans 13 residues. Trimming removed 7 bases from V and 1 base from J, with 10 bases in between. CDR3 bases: TGTGCCAGTATTAATCCTTTTAACTATGGCTACACCTTC. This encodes CASINPFNYGYTF. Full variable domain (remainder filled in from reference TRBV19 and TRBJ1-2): DGGITQSPKYLFRKEGQNVTLSCEQNLNHDAMYWYRQDPGQGLRLIYYSQIVNDFQKGDIAEGYSVSREKKESFPLTVTSAQKNPTAFYLCASINPFNYGYTFGSGTRLTVV.

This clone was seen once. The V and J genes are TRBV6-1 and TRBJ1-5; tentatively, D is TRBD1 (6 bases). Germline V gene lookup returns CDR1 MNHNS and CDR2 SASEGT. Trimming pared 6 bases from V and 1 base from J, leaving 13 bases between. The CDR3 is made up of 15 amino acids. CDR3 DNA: TGTGCCAGCAGGTCCAGGGGACGGAGCAATCAGCCCCAGCATTTT. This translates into CASRSRGRSNQPQHF.

CDR3 in DNA: TGCAGCACCCTCATAGGGGCAGTGACACCCGGCGGCTATGGCTACACCTTC. It yields the protein CSTLIGAVTPGGYGYTF. The chain combines TRBV29-1 with TRBJ1-2, with a tentative D call TRBD1 (5 bases). This CDR3 has 17 residues. V dropped 8 bases and J dropped 4 bases, with 29 bases sitting between them. The germline gives CDR1 SQVTM, CDR2 ANQGSEA.

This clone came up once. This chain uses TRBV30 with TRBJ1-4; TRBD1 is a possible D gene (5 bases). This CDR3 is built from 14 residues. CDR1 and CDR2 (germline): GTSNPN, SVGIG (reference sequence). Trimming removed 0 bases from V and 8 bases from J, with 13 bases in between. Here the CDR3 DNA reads TGTGCCTGGAGTGTACAGGCAGGACGAGAAAAACTGTTTTTT. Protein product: CAWSVQAGREKLFF.

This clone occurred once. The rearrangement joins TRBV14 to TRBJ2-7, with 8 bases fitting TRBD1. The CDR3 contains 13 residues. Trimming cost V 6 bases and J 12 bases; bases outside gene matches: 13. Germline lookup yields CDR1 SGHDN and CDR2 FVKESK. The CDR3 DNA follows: TGTGCCAGCAGGGTTATCCCCAGGGGGCAGGGGTACTTC. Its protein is CASRVIPRGQGYF.